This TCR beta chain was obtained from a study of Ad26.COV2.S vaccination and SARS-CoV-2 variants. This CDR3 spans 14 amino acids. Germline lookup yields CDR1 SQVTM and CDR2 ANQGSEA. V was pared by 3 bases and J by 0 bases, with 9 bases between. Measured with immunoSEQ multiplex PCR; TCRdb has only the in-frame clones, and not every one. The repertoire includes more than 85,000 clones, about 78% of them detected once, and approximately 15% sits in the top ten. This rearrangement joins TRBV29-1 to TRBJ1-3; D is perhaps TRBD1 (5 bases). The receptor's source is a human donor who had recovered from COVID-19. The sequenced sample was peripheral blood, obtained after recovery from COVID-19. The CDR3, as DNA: TGCAGCGTTGATACAGGAAGCTCTGGAAACACCATATATTTT. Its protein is CSVDTGSSGNTIYF.